This is a list of T cell receptor beta chains from one sample in a study of shared clonotypes between healthy human individuals. Data came from immunoSEQ multiplex PCR; TCRdb stores just in-frame clones and leaves some out. The repertoire holds roughly 2 million clones, roughly 95% seen once, with about 1.1% in the top ten. The specimen sequenced was naive CD8+ T cells sorted from blood. The receptors shown here come from a man between 18 and 35 years old in good health. CDR3s include the opening cysteine and the closing phenylalanine or tryptophan. D genes are given only for firm matches.

d_call	cdr3_length	v_call	j_call	cdr3_aa	cdr3_nt
NA	17	TRBV7-8	TRBJ2-7	CASSLGRGPGVSYEQYF	TGTGCCAGCAGCTTAGGGAGGGGACCAGGGGTCTCCTACGAGCAGTACTTC
NA	12	TRBV7-3	TRBJ2-7	CASSLNSYEQYF	TGTGCCAGCAGCTTAAACTCCTACGAGCAGTACTTC
NA	16	TRBV4-3	TRBJ2-1	CASSQDRGLSYNEQFF	TGCGCCAGCAGCCAAGACAGGGGCCTCTCCTACAATGAGCAGTTCTTC
TRBD1	15	TRBV7-6	TRBJ1-1	CASSATGGPGTEAFF	TGTGCCAGCAGCGCTACAGGGGGCCCTGGCACTGAAGCTTTCTTT
TRBD1	16	TRBV27	TRBJ1-5	CASRSGLRQGHGPQHF	TGTGCCAGCAGGTCTGGTCTGCGACAGGGTCACGGGCCCCAGCATTTT
TRBD2	16	TRBV7-9	TRBJ2-1	CASSLTVSGSADEQFF	TGTGCCAGCAGCTTAACGGTTAGCGGGAGTGCCGATGAGCAGTTCTTC
NA	15	TRBV25-1	TRBJ1-1	CASSEYGGGSTEAFF	TGTGCCAGCAGTGAATATGGAGGGGGAAGTACTGAAGCTTTCTTT
TRBD2	17	TRBV4-3	TRBJ2-1	CASSQDLPSGLYNEQFF	TGCGCCAGCAGCCAAGATTTGCCTAGCGGGCTCTACAATGAGCAGTTCTTC
NA	12	TRBV6-6	TRBJ2-3	CASSYSKATQYF	TGTGCCAGCAGTTACTCGAAGGCTACGCAGTATTTT
TRBD1	16	TRBV5-4	TRBJ2-2	CASSSPGTENTGELFF	TGTGCCAGCAGTTCACCCGGGACAGAGAACACCGGGGAGCTGTTTTTT
NA	15	TRBV6-1	TRBJ1-1	CASRVSWEVGTEAFF	TGTGCCAGCAGGGTCTCGTGGGAGGTGGGCACTGAAGCTTTCTTT
NA	21	TRBV5-1	TRBJ2-3	CASSLVGSQLFLSPHTDTQYF	TGCGCCAGCAGCTTGGTCGGTTCCCAGCTTTTCTTAAGTCCCCACACAGATACGCAGTATTTT
NA	13	TRBV7-9	TRBJ2-7	CASSPTHSYEQYF	TGTGCCAGCAGCCCTACCCACTCCTACGAGCAGTACTTC
TRBD1	17	TRBV19	TRBJ2-1	CASSIEGGQGAYNEQFF	TGTGCCAGTAGTATTGAAGGGGGACAGGGGGCATACAATGAGCAGTTCTTC
TRBD1	16	TRBV5-1	TRBJ2-1	CASSFAGTGISPEQFF	TGCGCCAGCAGCTTCGCCGGGACAGGGATCTCACCTGAGCAGTTCTTC
NA	13	TRBV7-8	TRBJ2-2	CASTAFSTGELFF	TGTGCCAGCACCGCCTTTTCGACCGGGGAGCTGTTTTTT